This T cell receptor beta chain was sequenced during a study of T cell changes during pregnancy in multiple sclerosis. Assay used: immunoSEQ multiplex PCR; TCRdb lists only in-frame clones, some missing. The sample carries about 85,000 clones, roughly nine tenths recorded once. The sample consisted of peripheral blood, taken in the first trimester of pregnancy. The sequence was obtained from a female donor with multiple sclerosis, enrolled in a pregnancy study.

CDR3 nucleotides: TGTGCCAGCTCCAATGGTCTAGCGATTAAGAGGGGTTACGAGCAGTACTTC. It specifies CASSNGLAIKRGYEQYF. V usage is TRBV2 and J usage is TRBJ2-7; D is possibly TRBD2 (6 bases). The CDR3 is 17 amino acids. Trimming removed 8 bases at V and 4 bases at J, with 27 bases between. Germline assignment: CDR1 SNHLY and CDR2 FYNNEI. The full variable domain, rest sourced from reference TRBV2 and TRBJ2-7, is EPEVTQTPSHQVTQMGQEVILRCVPISNHLYFYWYRQILGQKVEFLVSFYNNEISEKSEIFDDQFSVERPDGSNFTLKIRSTKLEDSAMYFCASSNGLAIKRGYEQYFGPGTRLTVT.